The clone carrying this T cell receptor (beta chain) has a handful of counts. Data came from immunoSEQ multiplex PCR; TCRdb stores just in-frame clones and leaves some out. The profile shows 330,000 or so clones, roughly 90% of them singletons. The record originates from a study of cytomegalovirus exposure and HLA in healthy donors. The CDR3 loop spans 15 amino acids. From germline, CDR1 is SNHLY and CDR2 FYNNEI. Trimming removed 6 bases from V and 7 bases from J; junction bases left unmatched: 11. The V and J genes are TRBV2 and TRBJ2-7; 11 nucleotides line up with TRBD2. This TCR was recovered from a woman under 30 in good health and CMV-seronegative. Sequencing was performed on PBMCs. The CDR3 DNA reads TGTGCCAGCAGAGAAACTAGCGGGAGCCCGCGGGAGCAGTACTTC. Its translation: CASRETSGSPREQYF.